One sample yielded the 22 T cell receptor beta chains listed below, sequenced in a study of spatial heterogeneity in lung cancer. Time point reported: sample taken at primary tumor resection. TCRdb reprocessed the 5' RACE reads with MiXCR, giving one entry per CDR3 protein. The sample lists 1,800 or so distinct CDR3 sequences, approximately 16% occurring once. The sequencing used normal lung tissue next to the tumor, collected at surgery. All receptors come from a male donor with early-stage non-small cell lung cancer.

This clonotype is labeled as medium-sized. The J gene is TRBJ1-1, the V gene TRBV3-1; weak D call: TRBD1 (6 bases). CDR1 LGHDT and CDR2 YNNKEL come from the germline V gene (reference sequence). The CDR3 runs 16 residues. Deletions cut 2 bases from V and 0 bases from J, with 13 bases between. CDR3 DNA sequence: TGTGCCAGCAGCCAAATCAGGGGCGTGGTGAACACTGAAGCTTTCTTT. It encodes CASSQIRGVVNTEAFF.

This clonotype showed up many times. V gene TRBV6-1 combines with J gene TRBJ2-5; D not certain. The V end lost 5 bases, the J end lost 4 bases, and 8 bases lay between the germline ends. The CDR3 runs 12 residues. The germline CDR1 and CDR2 sequences are MNHNS and SASEGT. CDR3 bases: TGTGCCAGCAGTAATTTCTTAGAGACCCAGTACTTC. Amino acid sequence: CASSNFLETQYF.

This clonotype is categorized as medium-sized. The chain links TRBV5-1 to TRBJ1-4; D gene ambiguous. Trimming took off 1 base at V and 8 bases at J, with 12 bases between the two ends. Germline-derived CDR1 and CDR2 are SGHRS and YFSETQ. The CDR3 has 14 residues. CDR3: CASSLSTLTEKLFF. In DNA, the CDR3 is TGCGCCAGCAGCTTGAGCACTCTTACAGAAAAACTGTTTTTT.

This clonotype is labeled medium-sized. The rearrangement links TRBV5-4 to TRBJ1-6; D ambiguous. V shed 5 bases and J shed 8 bases, with 20 bases lying between them. From germline, CDR1 is SGHNT and CDR2 YYREEE (reference sequence). The CDR3 contains 16 residues. CDR3 loop: CASSKGRERGDSPLHF. CDR3 bases: TGTGCCAGCAGTAAAGGACGGGAGCGTGGTGATTCACCCCTCCACTTT. Drawing the rest from reference TRBV5-4 and TRBJ1-6, the complete variable domain is ETGVTQSPTHLIKTRGQQVTLRCSSQSGHNTVSWYQQALGQGPQFIFQYYREEENGRGNFPPRFSGLQFPNYSSELNVNALELDDSALYLCASSKGRERGDSPLHFGNGTRLTVT.

This clonotype is labeled medium-sized. CDR3 sequence: CASRTSGSSYEQYF. The DNA of the CDR3 is TGTGCCAGCAGGACTAGCGGGAGCTCCTACGAGCAGTACTTC. V usage is TRBV12-3 or TRBV12-4 and J usage is TRBJ2-7; 12 bases are a match to TRBD2. The CDR3 covers 14 residues. V dropped 6 bases and J dropped 0; count of bases not matched to a gene: 0.

By sample share, this clonotype is medium-sized. The chain links TRBV20-1 to TRBJ2-7, with unresolved D. This CDR3 spans 12 amino acids. Trimming pared 0 bases from V and 2 bases from J, leaving 5 bases between. Germline lookup yields CDR1 DFQATT and CDR2 SNEGSKA (reference sequence). The CDR3 DNA reads TGCAGTGCTAGAGATCTGACCTACGAGCAGTACTTC. Translated: CSARDLTYEQYF.

This clonotype showed up just a few times. The V call is TRBV16, the J call TRBJ2-1; D remains ambiguous. The CDR3 has 13 amino acids. The germline V gene has CDR1 KGHSY and CDR2 FQNENV. V shed 2 bases and J shed 6 bases, with 8 bases lying between them. In DNA, the CDR3 is TGTGCCAGCAGCCAACCGTCCGGCAATGAGCAGTTCTTC. Protein product: CASSQPSGNEQFF.

The chain couples TRBV29-1 to TRBJ2-5; D might be TRBD1 (6 bases). Trimming cost V 7 bases and J 5 bases, with 11 bases left between them. The germline V gene encodes CDR1 SQVTM and CDR2 ANQGSEA. This CDR3 spans 11 amino acids. CDR3 region: CSAGQMETQYF. CDR3 in DNA: TGCAGCGCTGGACAGATGGAGACCCAGTACTTC.

By frequency in the sample, this clonotype is large (0.1 to 1%). The V gene is TRBV3-1, the J gene TRBJ2-5; D ambiguous. V was clipped by 5 bases and J by 5 bases, with 6 bases between them. The germline V gene encodes CDR1 LGHDT and CDR2 YNNKEL (reference sequence). The CDR3 has 11 residues. As DNA, the CDR3 is TGTGCCAGCAGCTTCGGGGAGACCCAGTACTTC. Translated, it gives CASSFGETQYF.

In its sample, this clonotype ranks as large (0.1 to 1%). The chain uses TRBV20-1 and TRBJ1-5; D remains ambiguous. Germline V CDR1 and CDR2: DFQATT, SNEGSKA (reference sequence). CDR3 size: 14 residues. V shed 5 bases and J shed 8 bases, with 19 bases lying between them. The CDR3 DNA is TGCAGTGCTGAGAGAGGACGGCCCGGTGAGCCCCAGCATTTT. It translates to CSAERGRPGEPQHF.

The chain links TRBV2 to TRBJ2-7, with a possible D match to TRBD2 (6 bases). The V and J ends lost 8 bases and 7 bases respectively, with 18 bases between them. CDR1 and CDR2 (germline): SNHLY, FYNNEI. The CDR3 consists of 13 residues. CDR3 in amino acids: CASERDSSREQYF. Here the CDR3 DNA reads TGTGCCAGCGAACGGGACTCGTCGCGTGAGCAGTACTTC.

This clonotype rates as medium-sized. V gene TRBV28 combines with J gene TRBJ1-5, with 7 bases fitting TRBD1. Trimming cost V 8 bases and J 1 base; bases outside gene matches: 11. The germline gives CDR1 MDHEN, CDR2 SYDVKM. The CDR3 loop spans 16 amino acids. The CDR3 spells CASSPGGGGSNQPQHF. Written as DNA, the CDR3 is TGTGCCAGCTCCCCAGGGGGGGGCGGAAGCAATCAGCCCCAGCATTTT.

The chain employs TRBV27 and TRBJ2-6, with unresolved D. The CDR3 length is 14 residues. CDR1 is MNHEY and CDR2 is SMNVEV in the germline V gene (reference sequence). V lost 6 bases and J 0 bases, leaving 6 bases between the germline ends. CDR3 DNA: TGTGCCAGCAGATGGGCCTCTGGGGCCAACGTCCTGACTTTC. Protein: CASRWASGANVLTF.

By sample fraction, this clonotype is medium-sized. The chain recombines TRBV9 with TRBJ2-3; D remains ambiguous. The CDR3 consists of 15 residues. Between the trimmed V and J ends, which lost 0 bases and 0 bases, there was a span of 8 bases. Germline V gene data show CDR1 as SGDLS and CDR2 as YYNGEE. The CDR3 DNA follows: TGTGCCAGCAGCGTAGAGCCGGCTAGCACAGATACGCAGTATTTT. Translation: CASSVEPASTDTQYF.

This clonotype is labeled medium-sized. The chain uses TRBV7-2 and TRBJ2-3; weak D call: TRBD2 (6 bases). With 7 bases removed from V and 3 bases from J, the gap between germline ends came to 11 bases. Germline V lookup: CDR1 SGHTA, CDR2 FQGNSA. The CDR3 has 13 amino acids. CDR3 bases: TGTGCCAGCACCATGGCGGGAACAGATACGCAGTATTTT. Translation: CASTMAGTDTQYF.

V is TRBV20-1 and J is TRBJ2-7; 11 bases align to TRBD2. Germline V gives CDR1 DFQATT, CDR2 SNEGSKA (reference sequence). J was trimmed by 2 bases and V by 2 bases; bases with no gene match: 8. This CDR3 is 16 amino acids long. The CDR3: CSARPRTSGLAYEQYF. CDR3 in DNA: TGCAGTGCTAGACCTAGGACTAGCGGGTTAGCCTACGAGCAGTACTTC.

This clonotype counts as medium-sized. The chain uses TRBV4-2 and TRBJ2-7; TRBD2 might be the D (6 bases). With 0 bases removed from V and 1 base from J, the gap between germline ends came to 16 bases. Germline-derived CDR1 and CDR2 are LGHNA and YNFKEQ. CDR3 size: 17 residues. This CDR3 is CASSQERGRGTSYEQYF. The CDR3 DNA reads TGTGCCAGCAGCCAAGAAAGGGGAAGAGGGACTTCCTACGAGCAGTACTTC.

The chain joins TRBV27 to TRBJ2-2; D gene ambiguous. V was pared by 4 bases and J by 4 bases, with 16 bases between. Germline values: CDR1 MNHEY, CDR2 SMNVEV (reference sequence). The CDR3 is 16 residues long. CDR3 protein: CASSSPRGVSTGELFF. CDR3 DNA sequence: TGTGCCAGCAGTTCCCCTCGAGGAGTATCCACCGGGGAGCTGTTTTTT.

Within the sample, this clonotype is large (0.1 to 1%). The chain employs TRBV27 and TRBJ2-2; the D gene is possibly TRBD1 (6 bases). V was clipped by 2 bases and J by 4 bases, with 14 bases between them. The CDR3 is made up of 16 amino acids. The V gene's germline CDR1 is MNHEY and CDR2 SMNVEV (reference sequence). CDR3 protein: CASSLAGVETTGELFF. As DNA, the CDR3 is TGTGCCAGCAGTTTAGCAGGGGTGGAGACCACCGGGGAGCTGTTTTTT.

V and J are TRBV6-6 and TRBJ1-4; TRBD1 might be the D (5 bases). This CDR3 has 14 residues. V was cut by 4 bases and J by 8 bases, with 14 bases left in between. Germline assignment: CDR1 MNHNY and CDR2 SVGAGI (reference sequence). The CDR3 region is CASSWPQKGEKLFF. CDR3 DNA sequence: TGTGCCAGCAGTTGGCCCCAGAAGGGGGAAAAACTGTTTTTT.

The chain carries TRBV5-1 and TRBJ2-7; the D is unclear. This CDR3 has 17 residues. V was shortened by 1 base and J by 0 bases, with 17 bases between the two germline ends. Per germline, CDR1 SGHRS and CDR2 YFSETQ. The CDR3 reads CASSLYGQLPSSYEQYF. CDR3 DNA: TGCGCCAGCAGCTTGTACGGGCAACTACCGAGCTCCTACGAGCAGTACTTC.

This clonotype was recorded a few times. The chain employs TRBV5-1 and TRBJ2-1; TRBD2 agrees at 8 bases. The J segment lost 6 bases and the V segment lost 0 bases, leaving 2 bases of the junction unmatched. This CDR3 is built from 14 residues. Germline loops: CDR1 SGHRS, CDR2 YFSETQ. The chain's CDR3 is CASSLGTSSNEQFF. Here the CDR3 DNA reads TGCGCCAGCAGCTTGGGGACTAGCAGCAATGAGCAGTTCTTC.